Each of the 28 T cell receptor beta chains below was sequenced from the same sample in a study of response to subunit inactivated influenza vaccine. TCRdb reanalysed the RT-PCR reads using MiXCR and keeps one entry per CDR3 protein. The sample lists 500,000 or so distinct CDR3 sequences; 16% were seen once. The source material was CD4+ T cells sorted from PBMCs, sampled roughly 24 months after vaccination. The receptors derive from a man between 50 and 70 years old who received an inactivated influenza vaccine.

This clonotype was observed a handful of times. This sequence joins TRBV12-3 or TRBV12-4 and TRBJ2-1, with D possibly being TRBD2 (7 bases). This CDR3 contains 16 residues. V was trimmed by 1 base and J by 9 bases, leaving 19 bases between them. This CDR3 reads CASSLGAPLRGGEQFF. In DNA, the CDR3 is TGTGCCAGCAGTTTAGGAGCCCCTCTAAGGGGGGGTGAGCAGTTCTTC.

The rearrangement links TRBV7-9 to TRBJ2-5; unclear D gene. Germline CDR1 SEHNR, CDR2 FQNEAQ (reference sequence). Between the trimmed V and J ends, which lost 4 bases and 6 bases, there was a span of 9 bases. CDR3 length equals 12 residues. CDR3 in amino acids: CASSSPTKTQYF. The DNA for the CDR3 is TGTGCCAGCAGCTCCCCGACAAAGACCCAGTACTTC. The full variable domain, with the rest looked up from reference TRBV7-9 and TRBJ2-5, is DTGVSQNPRHKITKRGQNVTFRCDPISEHNRLYWYRQTLGQGPEFLTYFQNEAQLEKSRLLSDRFSAERPKGSFSTLEIQRTEQGDSAMYLCASSSPTKTQYFGPGTRLLVL.

This chain uses TRBV6-5 with TRBJ1-5; D gene uncertain. The CDR3 totals 14 residues. Germline CDR1 reads MNHEY; CDR2 reads SVGAGI. Trimming pared 4 bases from V and 0 bases from J, leaving 7 bases between. The CDR3 protein is CASSSQSSNQPQHF. The CDR3 bases are TGTGCCAGCAGTTCCCAGAGTAGCAATCAGCCCCAGCATTTT.

The chain links TRBV20-1 to TRBJ2-3, with a tentative D call TRBD2 (5 bases). Deletions cut 6 bases from V and 6 bases from J, with 16 bases between. The CDR3 length is 13 residues. The germline V gene encodes CDR1 DFQATT and CDR2 SNEGSKA (reference sequence). The CDR3 DNA follows: TGCAGTGCATCGACTGCTAGCTTGGATACGCAGTATTTT. Its protein is CSASTASLDTQYF.

The CDR3, as DNA: TGCAGCGTTGAAAGGGGTGGGACTAGCTCCTACAATGAGCAGTTCTTC. Amino acid sequence: CSVERGGTSSYNEQFF. The gene calls are TRBV29-1 and TRBJ2-1, with TRBD2 identical over 8 bases. Germline V gives CDR1 SQVTM, CDR2 ANQGSEA. This CDR3 has 16 residues. The junction had 6 bases not matched to a gene; V was cut back by 2 bases and J by 0 bases.

The chain joins TRBV28 to TRBJ2-4; tentatively, D is TRBD2 (6 bases). Germline lookup yields CDR1 MDHEN and CDR2 SYDVKM. Trimming took 3 bases from V and 4 from J, leaving 16 bases between them. The CDR3 loop spans 16 amino acids. The CDR3 here is CASSFARERSKNIQYF. CDR3 coding DNA: TGTGCCAGCAGTTTCGCCCGGGAGAGGTCTAAAAACATTCAGTACTTC.

This chain joins TRBV6-5 and TRBJ2-3; a possible D gene is TRBD2 (6 bases). The germline V gene has CDR1 MNHEY and CDR2 SVGAGI. Trimming took off 3 bases at V and 4 bases at J, with 17 bases between the two ends. The CDR3 totals 16 residues. This CDR3 is CASSYGVGGGADTQYF. CDR3 DNA: TGTGCCAGCAGTTATGGAGTGGGGGGTGGGGCAGATACGCAGTATTTT.

This clonotype was detected only a few times. This chain links TRBV10-3 with TRBJ2-5; a weak D match, TRBD2 (7 bases). The V end was cut by 4 bases, the J end by 3 bases, with 12 bases between. This CDR3 region has 14 residues. CDR1 and CDR2 from the germline V gene are ENHRY and SYGVKD. The CDR3 nucleotides read TGTGCCATCAGTGCCCGGGGGGCGGAAGAGACCCAGTACTTC. Translation gives CAISARGAEETQYF.

This sequence joins TRBV10-3 and TRBJ2-7, with 11 bases matching TRBD2. V was clipped by 6 bases and J by 6 bases; unmatched bases: 10. Germline V gives CDR1 ENHRY, CDR2 SYGVKD. The length of the CDR3 is 15 residues. Here the CDR3 DNA reads TGTGCCATCAGGACTATGGGGCTAGCGGGGGGCGAGCAGTACTTC. Its translation is CAIRTMGLAGGEQYF.

This clonotype was observed a few times. This chain links TRBV10-3 with TRBJ2-1; the D is unclear. From germline, CDR1 is ENHRY and CDR2 SYGVKD. V was cut by 3 bases and J by 5 bases, with 11 bases left in between. CDR3 length: 14 amino acids. The CDR3 is CAISDGRAHNEQFF. The CDR3 bases are TGTGCCATCAGTGATGGCCGGGCACACAATGAGCAGTTCTTC.

The chain is built from TRBV20-1 and TRBJ2-7; TRBD2 aligns across 10 bases. The V and J ends lost 0 bases and 0 bases, in that order; junction bases with no gene match: 11. Germline V CDR1 and CDR2: DFQATT, SNEGSKA (reference sequence). This CDR3 comprises 18 residues. Here the CDR3 DNA reads TGCAGTGCTAGAGATCTGGCTAGCGGGGGTCCTAGCTCCTACGAGCAGTACTTC. This gives the protein CSARDLASGGPSSYEQYF.

This clonotype has more than one count but fewer than ten. The rearrangement links TRBV19 to TRBJ2-7; 14 positions match TRBD2. The CDR3 extends over 17 amino acids. V shed 5 bases and J 0 bases; nucleotides not matched to a gene: 6. Germline loops: CDR1 LNHDA, CDR2 SQIVND (reference sequence). The CDR3 nucleotides are TGTGCCAGTAGTCCGGGACTAGCGGGGGCCTTCTCCTACGAGCAGTACTTC. It codes for CASSPGLAGAFSYEQYF. Filled out from reference TRBV19 and TRBJ2-7, the complete variable domain reads DGGITQSPKYLFRKEGQNVTLSCEQNLNHDAMYWYRQDPGQGLRLIYYSQIVNDFQKGDIAEGYSVSREKKESFPLTVTSAQKNPTAFYLCASSPGLAGAFSYEQYFGPGTRLTVT.

This clonotype has only a few counts. This sequence joins TRBV28 and TRBJ2-5, with D tentatively TRBD1 or TRBD2 (5 bases each). The CDR3 is made up of 13 amino acids. V lost 1 base to trimming and J lost 9 bases, with 12 bases between them. Germline-derived CDR1 and CDR2 are MDHEN and SYDVKM. The CDR3 loop is CASSLYQGAAQYF. The CDR3 nucleotides read TGTGCCAGCAGTTTATATCAGGGAGCGGCCCAGTACTTC.

At least ten counts were recorded for this clonotype. J is TRBJ2-2 and V is TRBV12-3 or TRBV12-4, with D uncertain. Trimming left V 5 bases short and J 9 bases short, with 19 bases between. There are 15 residues in the CDR3. CDR3 DNA sequence: TGTGCCAGCAGTGGCCTGTTGGGCAGGCCTCGGGAGCTGTTTTTT. Its translation is CASSGLLGRPRELFF.

The table lists this clonotype with a few counts. The CDR3 spells CASSQVRTSRAGELFF. Here the CDR3 DNA reads TGTGCCAGCAGCCAAGTCCGGACTAGCCGGGCCGGGGAGCTGTTTTTT. The V and J genes are TRBV4-2 and TRBJ2-2, with TRBD2 matching over 8 bases. The CDR3 loop spans 16 amino acids. CDR1 and CDR2 (germline): LGHNA, YNFKEQ. V was clipped by 1 base and J by 6 bases; unmatched bases: 7.

The rearrangement uses TRBV5-1 and TRBJ1-1, with no clear D. V was shortened by 1 base and J by 5 bases, with 12 bases between the two germline ends. Germline CDR1 and CDR2: SGHRS and YFSETQ. CDR3 length: 14 amino acids. The CDR3 nucleotides read TGCGCCAGCAGCTTGAATTTAGGGCGGACTGAAGCTTTCTTT. Amino acid sequence: CASSLNLGRTEAFF.

The V and J genes are TRBV11-2 and TRBJ2-7; the match to TRBD1 covers 8 bases. CDR1 is SGHAT, CDR2 FQNNGV, per germline. The V segment lost 4 bases and the J segment 4 bases; nucleotides outside the gene matches: 6. This CDR3 comprises 14 residues. CDR3 bases: TGTGCCAGCAGCTCTAGCCAGGGGGCATACGAGCAGTACTTC. Protein product: CASSSSQGAYEQYF.

This clonotype came up many times. The genes are TRBV6-1 and TRBJ1-5; tentatively, D is TRBD1 (5 bases). This CDR3 spans 13 amino acids. V was clipped by 6 bases and J by 6 bases, with 12 bases between them. Germline-derived CDR1 and CDR2 are MNHNS and SASEGT. The CDR3 sequence: CASRSGSSQPQHF. CDR3 sequence (DNA): TGTGCCAGCAGATCAGGGAGTAGTCAGCCCCAGCATTTT.

The J gene is TRBJ1-2, the V gene TRBV10-3; possible D gene TRBD1, 6 bases. V was trimmed by 6 bases and J by 3 bases, leaving 14 bases between them. This CDR3 has 14 residues. CDR1 is ENHRY, CDR2 SYGVKD, per germline. The CDR3 loop reads CAISQDSTDYGYTF. The CDR3 DNA reads as TGTGCCATCAGCCAGGACAGTACCGACTATGGCTACACCTTC.

This clonotype came up a few times. CDR3 region: CASSPRLAGAVTQYF. In DNA form, the CDR3 reads TGTGCCAGCAGCCCGAGACTAGCGGGCGCTGTTACGCAGTATTTT. The chain couples TRBV7-2 to TRBJ2-3; 10 bases map to TRBD2. CDR3 length equals 15 residues. V shed 5 bases, J shed 8 bases, and the junction held 10 bases outside the gene matches. CDR1 is SGHTA and CDR2 is FQGNSA in the germline V gene.

The CDR3, as DNA: TGTGCCAGCAGTTTCGGCGATGTGAAGACCCAGTACTTC. This sequence encodes CASSFGDVKTQYF. The V call is TRBV27, the J call TRBJ2-5; no clear D gene. Germline V CDR1 and CDR2: MNHEY, SMNVEV (reference sequence). This CDR3 spans 13 amino acids. V was shortened by 3 bases and J by 6 bases, with 11 bases between the two germline ends.

This clonotype has more than one count but fewer than ten. This sequence joins TRBV12-3 or TRBV12-4 and TRBJ1-5; 7 bases agree with TRBD1. J gave up 7 bases and V 6 bases, and 6 bases lay outside the gene matches. The CDR3 length is 13 residues. CDR3 coding DNA: TGTGCCAGCAGCACAGGGGTTCAGCAGCCCCAGCATTTT. Its protein product is CASSTGVQQPQHF.

The V call is TRBV3-1, the J call TRBJ1-2, with 7 positions matching TRBD1. This CDR3 has 13 amino acids. V trimming: 6 bases; J trimming: 11 bases; junction bases outside the gene matches: 12. CDR1 is LGHDT and CDR2 is YNNKEL in the germline V gene (reference sequence). The CDR3 reads CASRHDRAGGYTF. The CDR3 DNA follows: TGTGCCAGCAGACACGACAGGGCGGGGGGTTACACCTTC.

The J gene is TRBJ2-6, the V gene TRBV20-1, with D possibly being TRBD1 (6 bases). Trimming removed 2 bases at V and 3 bases at J, with 11 bases between. The CDR3 consists of 15 residues. The V gene's germline CDR1 is DFQATT and CDR2 SNEGSKA (reference sequence). The CDR3 DNA reads TGCAGTGCTAGACAACAGGGAAGTGGGGCCAACGTCCTGACTTTC. It yields the protein CSARQQGSGANVLTF.

The V and J genes are TRBV24-1 and TRBJ1-1, with D possibly being TRBD1 (5 bases). Germline CDR1 is KGHDR and CDR2 is SFDVKD. The CDR3 is made up of 16 amino acids. Trimming pared 3 bases from V and 0 bases from J, leaving 13 bases between. CDR3 sequence (DNA): TGTGCCACCAGTGATCTCGCGACAGAGTTGAACACTGAAGCTTTCTTT. Its translation: CATSDLATELNTEAFF.

The sample holds many counts of this clonotype. The V gene is TRBV25-1, the J gene TRBJ2-7, with TRBD2 matching 8 bases. CDR3 size: 16 residues. After removal of 2 bases from V and 4 bases from J, the junction contained 10 bases not matched to a gene. CDR1 and CDR2 (germline): MGHDK, SYGVNS. CDR3 loop: CASSERSLAGDYEQYF. The CDR3 DNA reads as TGTGCCAGCAGTGAACGATCCCTAGCGGGTGATTACGAGCAGTACTTC.

This clonotype was recorded a few times. The chain carries TRBV28 and TRBJ2-2; D is uncertain. Deletions cut 7 bases from V and 5 bases from J, with 11 bases between. The germline V gene encodes CDR1 MDHEN and CDR2 SYDVKM. CDR3 length equals 13 residues. The DNA of the CDR3 is TGTGCCAGCACCACATCTTTTACCGGGGAGCTGTTTTTT. It is translated as CASTTSFTGELFF.

This clonotype has more than one count but fewer than ten. This chain links TRBV5-1 with TRBJ2-7, with TRBD2 matching 8 bases. V was pared by 0 bases and J by 0 bases, with 17 bases of the junction left unmatched. Germline values: CDR1 SGHRS, CDR2 YFSETQ. The CDR3 consists of 20 residues. For the CDR3, the DNA is TGCGCCAGCAGCTTGGCCAAGTTCAGGGGTCTAGCGGGCCACTCCTACGAGCAGTACTTC. It encodes CASSLAKFRGLAGHSYEQYF. The full variable domain, its missing parts supplied by reference TRBV5-1 and TRBJ2-7, is KAGVTQTPRYLIKTRGQQVTLSCSPISGHRSVSWYQQTPGQGLQFLFEYFSETQRNKGNFPGRFSGRQFSNSRSEMNVSTLELGDSALYLCASSLAKFRGLAGHSYEQYFGPGTRLTVT.